This T cell receptor (beta chain) was sequenced during a study of T cell repertoires in cytomegalovirus infection. Looking at the study overall: From public TCR beta signatures came an indication of both CMV infection and matching HLA type. Study-wide findings and caveats: HLA-C-restricted CMV clonotypes gave the most frequent clonotype in two of eight donors. Carriage of CMV together with the relevant HLA was identifiable through cumulative public TCR beta family frequency.

This clonotype was recorded a few times. Its specificity is unknown. This CDR3 contains 11 residues. V was shortened by 1 base and J by 13 bases, with 10 bases between the two germline ends. Germline CDR1 is SNHLY and CDR2 is FYNNEI. A single record per CDR3 protein comes from TCRdb applying MiXCR to the reads. The data contain approximately 140,000 distinct CDR3 sequences, about 6.3% of them singletons. Sequenced input: PBMCs. The chain combines TRBV2 with TRBJ1-2, with no clear D. The receptor was isolated from a human donor in good health (CMV status not recorded). Some clones in this sample may be carry-over from other donors' samples. The CDR3 loop is CASSEGISGTF. The DNA for the CDR3 is TGTGCCAGCAGTGAAGGCATCAGCGGCACCTTC.